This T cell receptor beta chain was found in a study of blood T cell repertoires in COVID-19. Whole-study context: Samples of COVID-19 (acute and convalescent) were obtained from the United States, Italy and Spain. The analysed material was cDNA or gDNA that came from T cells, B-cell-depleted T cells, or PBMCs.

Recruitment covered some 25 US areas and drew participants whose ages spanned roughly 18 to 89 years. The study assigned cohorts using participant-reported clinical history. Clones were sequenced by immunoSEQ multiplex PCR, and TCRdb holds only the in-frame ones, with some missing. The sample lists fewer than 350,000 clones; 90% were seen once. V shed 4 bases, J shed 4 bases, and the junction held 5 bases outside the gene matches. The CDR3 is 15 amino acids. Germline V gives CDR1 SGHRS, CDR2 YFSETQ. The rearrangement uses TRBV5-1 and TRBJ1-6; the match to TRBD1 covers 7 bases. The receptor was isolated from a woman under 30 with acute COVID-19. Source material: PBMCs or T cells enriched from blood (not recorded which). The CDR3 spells CASSRTGQYNSPLHF. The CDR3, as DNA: TGCGCCAGCAGCCGCACGGGACAGTATAATTCACCCCTCCACTTT.